These 8 T cell receptor beta chains originate from one sample sequenced in a study of T cell changes during pregnancy in multiple sclerosis. Using immunoSEQ multiplex PCR, the repertoire was profiled, and TCRdb retains in-frame clones only, with some absent. The profile shows 65,000 to 90,000 clones, 91% of them singletons. Sequencing used PBMCs, obtained in the first trimester of pregnancy. Source of these receptors: a female donor in good health, serving as a control in a pregnancy study. Some clones in this sample may be carry-over from other donors' samples.

This clone was counted once. This chain joins TRBV5-4 and TRBJ2-7; possible D gene TRBD2, 5 bases. The CDR3 contains 16 residues. Trimming left V 0 bases short and J 2 bases short, with 15 bases between. Germline values: CDR1 SGHNT, CDR2 YYREEE (reference sequence). The CDR3 loop reads CASSLAGWGETYEQYF. DNA for the CDR3: TGTGCCAGCAGCTTGGCCGGGTGGGGAGAGACCTACGAGCAGTACTTC.

The V call is TRBV7-2, the J call TRBJ2-6; D is perhaps TRBD2 (6 bases). With 11 bases removed from V and 0 bases from J, the gap between germline ends came to 14 bases. In germline, CDR1 is SGHTA, CDR2 FQGNSA. The CDR3 totals 15 residues. CDR3 DNA sequence: TGTGCCCTGGGTGGGGGAGGCTCTGGGGCCAACGTCCTGACTTTC. Translating gives CALGGGGSGANVLTF.

The V call is TRBV5-6, the J call TRBJ2-1; possible D gene TRBD1, 6 bases. The CDR3 loop spans 14 amino acids. The V gene's germline CDR1 is SGHDT and CDR2 YYEEEE. The germline V and J ends were trimmed by 3 bases and 6 bases, with 13 bases remaining between them. The CDR3 nucleotides read TGTGCCAGCAGCTGGCGACAGGCCCTCAATGAGCAGTTCTTC. Translating gives CASSWRQALNEQFF.

V and J are TRBV2 and TRBJ2-2; D is undetermined. The V gene's germline CDR1 is SNHLY and CDR2 FYNNEI. V was clipped by 2 bases and J by 7 bases, with 11 bases between them. The CDR3 runs 14 residues. CDR3 protein: CASSERRDNGELFF. DNA for the CDR3: TGTGCCAGCAGTGAACGGAGAGATAACGGGGAGCTGTTTTTT.

DNA for the CDR3: TGTGCCAGCAGTGAATCCACCTACGAGCAGTACTTC. Translation: CASSESTYEQYF. The chain links TRBV6-1 to TRBJ2-7; D not resolved. The CDR3 runs 12 residues. CDR1 is MNHNS, CDR2 SASEGT, per germline. The V end lost 2 bases, the J end lost 2 bases, and 4 bases lay between the germline ends.

The chain employs TRBV11-2 and TRBJ2-7, with D possibly being TRBD2 (5 bases). Trimming stripped 0 bases from V and 1 base from J, with 13 bases between. Germline assignment: CDR1 SGHAT and CDR2 FQNNGV. This CDR3 region has 16 residues. The CDR3 DNA reads as TGTGCCAGCAGCTTAGATATGGCGGGCCTATCCTACGAGCAGTACTTC. As protein: CASSLDMAGLSYEQYF.

This clone came up once. The V gene is TRBV7-3, the J gene TRBJ2-7; 9 bases are a match to TRBD2. CDR1 is SGHTA and CDR2 is FQGTGA in the germline V gene. J gave up 0 bases and V 4 bases, and 7 bases lay outside the gene matches. The CDR3 has 16 residues. The CDR3 nucleotides are TGTGCCAGCAGCTGCCTAGCGGGACTTAGCTCCTACGAGCAGTACTTC. It is translated as CASSCLAGLSSYEQYF.

The V gene is TRBV7-2, the J gene TRBJ2-3; weak D call: TRBD1 (6 bases). V was shortened by 1 base and J by 3 bases, with 17 bases between the two germline ends. The CDR3 is 17 amino acids. CDR1 SGHTA and CDR2 FQGNSA come from the germline V gene. The CDR3 here is CASSLVFSEDRTDTQYF. The CDR3 DNA is TGTGCCAGCAGCTTAGTATTTTCAGAAGACAGGACAGATACGCAGTATTTT. The full variable domain, with the rest looked up from reference TRBV7-2 and TRBJ2-3, is GAGVSQSPSNKVTEKGKDVELRCDPISGHTALYWYRQSLGQGLEFLIYFQGNSAPDKSGLPSDRFSAERTGGSVSTLTIQRTQQEDSAVYLCASSLVFSEDRTDTQYFGPGTRLTVL.